This T cell receptor (beta chain) was captured by sequencing in a study of cytomegalovirus exposure and HLA in healthy donors. Study results and caveats: Later analysis placed DRB1 highest and HLA-C lowest in TCR association rates, which differed by HLA locus.

Note on this clone: Its matching antigen is unknown.

The germline V gene has CDR1 SEHNR and CDR2 FQNEAQ (reference sequence). The CDR3 covers 16 residues. With 0 bases removed from V and 5 bases from J, the gap between germline ends came to 16 bases. The PCR employed 60 Vbeta primers together with 13 Jbeta primers. Using immunoSEQ multiplex PCR, the repertoire was profiled, and TCRdb retains in-frame clones only, with some absent. Counted here are tens of thousands of clones, 65% to 85% occurring once; the ten biggest clones make up under 25%. The sample taken for sequencing was PBMCs. The TCR originated in a woman aged 40 to 49 in good health and CMV-seropositive. This sequence joins TRBV7-9 and TRBJ2-5, with D uncertain. The CDR3 DNA follows: TGTGCCAGCAGCTTAGCTCGCGCTAGTTCGTGGGAGACCCAGTACTTC. Protein sequence: CASSLARASSWETQYF.